Each of the 17 T cell receptor beta chains below was sequenced from the same sample in a study of OX40 agonist ivuxolimab in advanced cancers. Repertoires were generated with immunoSEQ multiplex PCR, while TCRdb's copy carries only in-frame clones and drops some. The sample carries approximately 39,000 clones, 80% to 90% recorded once. The source was CD4+ or CD8+ T cells sorted from blood, collected in a trial of the OX40 agonist ivuxolimab. Receptors were obtained from an adult with an advanced solid tumor such as melanoma, head and neck, liver or kidney cancer.

The rearrangement joins TRBV6-4 to TRBJ1-3, with D tentatively TRBD1 (5 bases). The V and J ends lost 3 bases and 0 bases respectively, with 21 bases between them. This CDR3 region has 19 residues. Germline V lookup: CDR1 MRHNA, CDR2 SNTAGT. CDR3 sequence reads: CASSDLYRDSDISGNTIYF. The CDR3 nucleotides read TGTGCCAGCAGTGATCTCTACCGAGACAGCGATATCTCTGGAAACACCATATATTTT.

The rearrangement joins TRBV4-3 to TRBJ2-1; TRBD2 matches at 8 bases. CDR1 LGHNA and CDR2 YSLEER come from the germline V gene. J lost 0 bases, V lost 2 bases, and 6 bases had no gene match. This CDR3 is built from 17 residues. The CDR3 DNA reads TGCGCCAGCAGCCAATTTAGCGGGGTTCCCTCCTACAATGAGCAGTTCTTC. It translates to CASSQFSGVPSYNEQFF.

The table lists this clone with a count of one. The chain joins TRBV7-9 to TRBJ2-3; D is unresolved. The CDR3 loop spans 13 amino acids. Germline CDR1 and CDR2: SEHNR and FQNEAQ (reference sequence). The V gene lost 0 bases and the J gene lost 4 bases, with 5 bases spanning the gap. CDR3 loop: CASSLALSDTQYF. As DNA, the CDR3 is TGTGCCAGCAGCTTAGCTCTGTCAGATACGCAGTATTTT.

The gene calls are TRBV27 and TRBJ1-2; D is possibly TRBD1 (6 bases). Germline assignment: CDR1 MNHEY and CDR2 SMNVEV (reference sequence). Trimming took off 6 bases at V and 6 bases at J, with 17 bases between the two ends. The CDR3 totals 14 residues. This CDR3 is CASRLRGGGDGYTF. CDR3 nucleotides: TGTGCCAGCAGGCTGCGGGGGGGCGGGGATGGCTACACCTTC.

V usage is TRBV7-9 and J usage is TRBJ2-3; D is undetermined. The CDR3 is made up of 15 amino acids. The germline CDR1 and CDR2 sequences are SEHNR and FQNEAQ (reference sequence). The V end was cut by 1 base, the J end by 0 bases, with 8 bases between. CDR3 DNA sequence: TGTGCCAGCAGCTTAGTCTCCACTAGCACAGATACGCAGTATTTT. Its protein product is CASSLVSTSTDTQYF.

CDR3 residues: CASSAFDGGPYEQYF. CDR3 nucleotide sequence: TGTGCCAGCAGTGCTTTCGACGGTGGCCCCTACGAGCAGTACTTC. This chain links TRBV6-4 with TRBJ2-7; D call uncertain. CDR3 length equals 15 residues. The germline V gene encodes CDR1 MRHNA and CDR2 SNTAGT. V was pared by 4 bases and J by 2 bases, with 15 bases between.

This clone is medium-sized (0.01 to 0.1%) by share. This chain links TRBV7-6 with TRBJ2-5, with D maybe TRBD2 (6 bases). CDR1 SGHVS and CDR2 FNYEAQ come from the germline V gene. The CDR3 covers 12 residues. V lost 1 base to trimming and J lost 13 bases, with 13 bases between them. Here the CDR3 reads CASSLEHGTPYF. The CDR3 coding sequence is TGTGCCAGCAGCTTAGAGCACGGGACTCCGTACTTC.

J is TRBJ1-2 and V is TRBV9; 7 positions agree with TRBD1. The trim removed 4 bases at V and 0 bases at J, leaving 15 bases unmatched. Germline V gene lookup returns CDR1 SGDLS and CDR2 YYNGEE. The CDR3 runs to 18 residues. CDR3 nucleotide sequence: TGTGCCAGCAGCCTACAGTCCGGGACAGCTAATACTAACTATGGCTACACCTTC. It encodes CASSLQSGTANTNYGYTF.

V and J are TRBV7-2 and TRBJ2-7, with D possibly matching TRBD2 (6 bases). V was cut by 2 bases and J by 5 bases, with 16 bases left in between. Germline loops: CDR1 SGHTA, CDR2 FQGNSA. This CDR3 has 15 amino acids. This CDR3 is CASSLSPGGQDEQYF. Here the CDR3 DNA reads TGTGCCAGCAGCTTATCACCCGGAGGGCAGGACGAGCAGTACTTC.

The rearrangement uses TRBV4-3 and TRBJ2-7; no clear D gene. Trimming took 3 bases from V and 2 from J, leaving 17 bases between them. Germline lookup yields CDR1 LGHNA and CDR2 YSLEER. The CDR3 totals 16 residues. CDR3 sequence reads: CASSHPGRSSAYEQYF. CDR3 sequence (DNA): TGCGCCAGCAGCCACCCGGGTAGGTCTTCGGCCTACGAGCAGTACTTC.

The chain uses TRBV4-1 and TRBJ2-5, with 9 bases lining up with TRBD2. The germline V gene encodes CDR1 MGHRA and CDR2 YSYEKL. Trimming at V came to 1 base and at J to 5 bases, leaving 11 bases not matched to a gene. The CDR3 is 17 amino acids. CDR3 sequence: CASSQGLAGTKLETQYF. CDR3 DNA: TGCGCCAGCAGCCAAGGGCTAGCGGGGACGAAATTGGAGACCCAGTACTTC.

The rearrangement joins TRBV19 to TRBJ2-7, with D perhaps TRBD1 (6 bases). V was clipped by 7 bases and J by 1 base, with 11 bases between them. This CDR3 has 13 amino acids. Germline CDR1 reads LNHDA; CDR2 reads SQIVND (reference sequence). The DNA for the CDR3 is TGTGCCAGTAAGTTTCAGGGGTCCTACGAGCAGTACTTC. It yields the protein CASKFQGSYEQYF.

V usage is TRBV5-6 and J usage is TRBJ2-7, with 8 bases fitting TRBD1. The CDR3 is made up of 15 amino acids. From germline, CDR1 is SGHDT and CDR2 YYEEEE. V was clipped by 3 bases and J by 3 bases; unmatched bases: 8. This CDR3 reads CASSSAGTGFYEQYF. The CDR3 coding sequence is TGTGCCAGCAGCTCCGCCGGGACAGGATTCTACGAGCAGTACTTC.

The V gene is TRBV10-2, the J gene TRBJ2-5; TRBD2 agrees at 12 bases. V gave up 6 bases and J gave up 5 bases; unmatched junction bases: 7. The CDR3 is made up of 15 amino acids. CDR1 is WSHSY and CDR2 is SAAADI in the germline V gene. This CDR3 is CASSALAGGRETQYF. Written as DNA, the CDR3 is TGCGCCAGCAGCGCTCTAGCGGGGGGGAGGGAGACCCAGTACTTC.

The gene calls are TRBV11-2 and TRBJ2-2; possibly TRBD2 for D (6 bases). Trimming shortened V by 8 bases and J by 2 bases, and 21 bases separated the two germline ends. This CDR3 spans 17 amino acids. Germline assignment: CDR1 SGHAT and CDR2 FQNNGV. The CDR3 DNA reads TGTGCCAGCCGTTTCCCCTATAGCGGAGACAACACCGGGGAGCTGTTTTTT. Translated, it gives CASRFPYSGDNTGELFF.

The rearrangement joins TRBV6-1 to TRBJ2-7; a possible D gene is TRBD2 (5 bases). This CDR3 has 18 amino acids. Germline V gives CDR1 MNHNS, CDR2 SASEGT. With 3 bases removed from V and 1 base from J, the gap between germline ends came to 22 bases. CDR3 DNA sequence: TGTGCCAGCAGTGACCCGCCCCCTCTAGCACCCATTTCCTACGAGCAGTACTTC. Translating it yields CASSDPPPLAPISYEQYF.

V is TRBV13 and J is TRBJ1-2; TRBD1 matches 8 bases. CDR3 length equals 15 residues. Germline lookup yields CDR1 PRHDT and CDR2 FYEKMQ (reference sequence). V lost 0 bases, J lost 3 bases, and 3 bases stayed unmatched. CDR3 loop: CASSLGTGEDYGYTF. In DNA, the CDR3 is TGTGCCAGCAGCTTAGGGACAGGGGAGGACTATGGCTACACCTTC.